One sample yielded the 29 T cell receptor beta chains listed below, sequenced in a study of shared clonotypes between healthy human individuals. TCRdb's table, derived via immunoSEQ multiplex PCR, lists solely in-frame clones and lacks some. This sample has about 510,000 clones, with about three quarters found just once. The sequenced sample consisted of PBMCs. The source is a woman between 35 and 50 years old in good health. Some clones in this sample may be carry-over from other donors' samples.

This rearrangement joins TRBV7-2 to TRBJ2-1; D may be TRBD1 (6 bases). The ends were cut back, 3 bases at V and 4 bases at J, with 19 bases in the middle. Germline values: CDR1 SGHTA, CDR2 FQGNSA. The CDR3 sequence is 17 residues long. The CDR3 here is CASSLFPRGHQYNEQFF. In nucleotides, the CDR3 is TGTGCCAGCAGCTTGTTCCCCAGGGGACACCAATACAATGAGCAGTTCTTC.

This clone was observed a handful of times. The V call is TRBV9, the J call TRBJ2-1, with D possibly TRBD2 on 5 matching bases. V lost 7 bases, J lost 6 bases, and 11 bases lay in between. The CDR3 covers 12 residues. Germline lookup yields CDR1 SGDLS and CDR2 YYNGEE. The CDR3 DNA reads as TGTGCCAGCGGGAGTACCCCCAATGAGCAGTTCTTC. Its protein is CASGSTPNEQFF.

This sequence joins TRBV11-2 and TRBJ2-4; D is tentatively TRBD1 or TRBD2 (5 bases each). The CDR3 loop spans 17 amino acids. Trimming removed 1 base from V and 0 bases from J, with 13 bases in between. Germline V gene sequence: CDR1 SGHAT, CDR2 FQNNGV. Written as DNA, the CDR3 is TGTGCCAGCAGCTTAGTCGGGACCATACTAGCCAAAAACATTCAGTACTTC. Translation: CASSLVGTILAKNIQYF.

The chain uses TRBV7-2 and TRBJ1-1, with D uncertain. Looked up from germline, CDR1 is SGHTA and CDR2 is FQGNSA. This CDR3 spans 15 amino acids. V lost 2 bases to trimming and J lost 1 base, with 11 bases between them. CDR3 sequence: CASSLYPVPNTEAFF. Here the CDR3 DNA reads TGTGCCAGCAGCTTATATCCCGTACCGAACACTGAAGCTTTCTTT.

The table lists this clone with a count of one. CDR3 in DNA: TGTGCCAGCAGCTCGCCAACCTACAATGAGCAGTTCTTC. Translation gives CASSSPTYNEQFF. The genes are TRBV7-9 and TRBJ2-1; D is unresolved. The CDR3 extends over 13 amino acids. V was cut by 4 bases and J by 2 bases, with 6 bases left in between. Germline V gene data show CDR1 as SEHNR and CDR2 as FQNEAQ (reference sequence).

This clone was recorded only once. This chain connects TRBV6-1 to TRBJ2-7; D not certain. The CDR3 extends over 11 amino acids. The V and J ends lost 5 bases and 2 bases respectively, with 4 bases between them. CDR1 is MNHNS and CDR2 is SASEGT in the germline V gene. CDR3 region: CASSYAYEQYF. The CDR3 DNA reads TGTGCCAGCAGTTACGCCTACGAGCAGTACTTC.

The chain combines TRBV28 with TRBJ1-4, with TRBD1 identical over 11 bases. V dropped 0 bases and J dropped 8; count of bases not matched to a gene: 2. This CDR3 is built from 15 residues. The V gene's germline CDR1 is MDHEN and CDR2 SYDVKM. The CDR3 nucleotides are TGTGCCAGCAGTTTATGGGGACAGGGGGGGGAAAAACTGTTTTTT. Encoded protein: CASSLWGQGGEKLFF.

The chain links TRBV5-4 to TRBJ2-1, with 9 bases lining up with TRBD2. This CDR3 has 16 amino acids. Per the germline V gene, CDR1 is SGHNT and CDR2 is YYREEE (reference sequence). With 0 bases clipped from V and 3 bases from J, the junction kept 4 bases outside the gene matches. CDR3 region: CASSLEVAGVYNEQFF. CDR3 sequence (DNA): TGTGCCAGCAGCTTGGAAGTAGCGGGAGTCTACAATGAGCAGTTCTTC.

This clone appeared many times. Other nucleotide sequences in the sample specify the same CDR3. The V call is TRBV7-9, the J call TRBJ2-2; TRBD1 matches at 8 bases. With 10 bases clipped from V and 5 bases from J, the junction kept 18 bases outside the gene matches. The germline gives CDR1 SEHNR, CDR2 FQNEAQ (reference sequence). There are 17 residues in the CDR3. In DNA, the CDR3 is TGTGCCACCGGTGGACAGGGTGTACTAACGGGGACCGGGGAGCTGTTTTTT. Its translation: CATGGQGVLTGTGELFF.

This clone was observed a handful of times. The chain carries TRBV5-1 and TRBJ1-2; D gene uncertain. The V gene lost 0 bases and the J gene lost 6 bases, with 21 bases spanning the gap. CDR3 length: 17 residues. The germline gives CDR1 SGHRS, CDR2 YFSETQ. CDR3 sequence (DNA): TGCGCCAGCAGCTTGGGTATCTCGGGTTCGGGGTCGGATGGCTACACCTTC. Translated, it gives CASSLGISGSGSDGYTF.

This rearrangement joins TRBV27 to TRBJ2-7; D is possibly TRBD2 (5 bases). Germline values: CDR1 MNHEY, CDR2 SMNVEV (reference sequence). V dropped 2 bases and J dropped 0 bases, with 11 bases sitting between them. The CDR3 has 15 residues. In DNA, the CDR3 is TGTGCCAGCAGTTTAGCTAGCTTTTCCTCCTACGAGCAGTACTTC. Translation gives CASSLASFSSYEQYF.

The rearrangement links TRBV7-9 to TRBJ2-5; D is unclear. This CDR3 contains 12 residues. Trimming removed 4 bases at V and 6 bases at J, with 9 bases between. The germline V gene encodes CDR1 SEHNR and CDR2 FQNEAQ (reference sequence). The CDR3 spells CASSSSVKTQYF. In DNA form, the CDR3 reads TGTGCCAGCAGCTCTAGTGTAAAGACCCAGTACTTC.

This chain's CDR3 is CASTQNRGMQPQHF. The CDR3, as DNA: TGTGCCAGTACCCAGAACAGGGGGATGCAGCCCCAGCATTTT. This chain links TRBV19 with TRBJ1-5; TRBD1 matches at 8 bases. Germline V gene data show CDR1 as LNHDA and CDR2 as SQIVND (reference sequence). CDR3 size: 14 residues. The V gene end was trimmed by 7 bases and the J gene end by 7 bases; junction bases not matched to a gene: 9.

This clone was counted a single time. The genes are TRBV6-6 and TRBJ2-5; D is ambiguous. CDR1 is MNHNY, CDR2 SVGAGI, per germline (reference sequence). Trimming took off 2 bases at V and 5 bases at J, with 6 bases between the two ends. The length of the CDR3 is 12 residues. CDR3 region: CASSYLRETQYF. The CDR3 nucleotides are TGTGCCAGCAGTTACCTCCGGGAGACCCAGTACTTC.

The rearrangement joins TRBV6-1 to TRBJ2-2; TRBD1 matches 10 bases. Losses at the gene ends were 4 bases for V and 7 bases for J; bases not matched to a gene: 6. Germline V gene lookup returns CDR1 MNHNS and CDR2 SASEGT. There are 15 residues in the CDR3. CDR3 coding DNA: TGTGCCAGCAGTGGATGGACAGGGGGGCACGGGGAGCTGTTTTTT. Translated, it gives CASSGWTGGHGELFF.

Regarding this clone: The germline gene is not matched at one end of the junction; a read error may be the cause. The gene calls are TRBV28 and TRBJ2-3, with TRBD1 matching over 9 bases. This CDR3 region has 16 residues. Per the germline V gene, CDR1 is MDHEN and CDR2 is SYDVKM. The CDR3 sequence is CASSYPRTGGTDTQYF. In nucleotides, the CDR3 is TGTGCCAGCAGTTACCCCCGCACAGGGGGCACGGATACGCAGTATTTT.

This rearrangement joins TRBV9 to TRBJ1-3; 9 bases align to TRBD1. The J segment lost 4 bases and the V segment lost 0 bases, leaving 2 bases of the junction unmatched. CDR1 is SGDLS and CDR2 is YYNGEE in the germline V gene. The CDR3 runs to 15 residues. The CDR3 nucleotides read TGTGCCAGCAGCGTAGGGACAGGGGTAGGAAACACCATATATTTT. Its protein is CASSVGTGVGNTIYF.

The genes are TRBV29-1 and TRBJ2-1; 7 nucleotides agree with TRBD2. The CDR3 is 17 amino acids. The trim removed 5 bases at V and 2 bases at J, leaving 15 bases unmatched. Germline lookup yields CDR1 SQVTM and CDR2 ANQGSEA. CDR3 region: CSVIGGGSGVAYNEQFF. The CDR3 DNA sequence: TGCAGCGTTATTGGGGGGGGTAGCGGAGTCGCCTACAATGAGCAGTTCTTC.

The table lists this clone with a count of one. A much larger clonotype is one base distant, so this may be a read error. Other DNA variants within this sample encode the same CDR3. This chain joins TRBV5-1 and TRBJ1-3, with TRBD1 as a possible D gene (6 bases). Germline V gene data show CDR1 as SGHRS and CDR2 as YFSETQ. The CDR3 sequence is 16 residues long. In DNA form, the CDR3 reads TGCGCTAGCAGCTTGGGAACAGGGTTCAAGGGAAACACCATATATTTT. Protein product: CASSLGTGFKGNTIYF.

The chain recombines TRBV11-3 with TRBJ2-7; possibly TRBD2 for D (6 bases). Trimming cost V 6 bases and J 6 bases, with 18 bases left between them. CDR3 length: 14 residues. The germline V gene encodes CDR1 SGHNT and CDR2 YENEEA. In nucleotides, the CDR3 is TGTGCCAGCAGTCAAAACCCGGGAGCCTTCGAGCAGTACTTC. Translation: CASSQNPGAFEQYF.

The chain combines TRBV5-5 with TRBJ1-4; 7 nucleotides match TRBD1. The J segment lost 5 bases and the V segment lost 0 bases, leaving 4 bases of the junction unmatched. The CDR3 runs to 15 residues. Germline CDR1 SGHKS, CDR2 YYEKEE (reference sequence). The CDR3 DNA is TGTGCCAGCAGCTTGGACAGGGGAGGAAATGAAAAACTGTTTTTT. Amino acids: CASSLDRGGNEKLFF.

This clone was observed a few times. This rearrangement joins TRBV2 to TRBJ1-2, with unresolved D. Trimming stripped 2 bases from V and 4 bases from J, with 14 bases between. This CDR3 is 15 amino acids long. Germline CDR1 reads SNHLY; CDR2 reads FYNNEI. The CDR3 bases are TGTGCCAGCAGTGAATTGGGCAGGCCGAGCTATGGCTACACCTTC. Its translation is CASSELGRPSYGYTF.

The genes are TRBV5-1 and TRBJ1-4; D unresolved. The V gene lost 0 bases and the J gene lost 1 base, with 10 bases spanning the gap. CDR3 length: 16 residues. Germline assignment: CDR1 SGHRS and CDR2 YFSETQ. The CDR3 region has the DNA TGCGCCAGCAGCTTGGCCGGTAGCCTAACTAATGAAAAACTGTTTTTT. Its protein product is CASSLAGSLTNEKLFF.

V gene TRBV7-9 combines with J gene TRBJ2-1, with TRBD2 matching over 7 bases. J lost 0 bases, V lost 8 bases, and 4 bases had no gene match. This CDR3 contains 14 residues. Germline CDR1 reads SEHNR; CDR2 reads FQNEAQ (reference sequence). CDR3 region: CASSSGPSYNEQFF. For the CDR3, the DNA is TGTGCCAGCTCTAGCGGCCCCTCCTACAATGAGCAGTTCTTC. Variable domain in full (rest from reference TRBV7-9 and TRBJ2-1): DTGVSQNPRHKITKRGQNVTFRCDPISEHNRLYWYRQTLGQGPEFLTYFQNEAQLEKSRLLSDRFSAERPKGSFSTLEIQRTEQGDSAMYLCASSSGPSYNEQFFGPGTRLTVL.

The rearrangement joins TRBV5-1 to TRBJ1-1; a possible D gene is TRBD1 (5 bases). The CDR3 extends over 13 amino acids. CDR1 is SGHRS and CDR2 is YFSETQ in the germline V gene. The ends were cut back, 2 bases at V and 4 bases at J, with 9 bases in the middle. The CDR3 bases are TGCGCCAGCAGCTTCTACGGGGGCACTGAAGCTTTCTTT. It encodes CASSFYGGTEAFF.

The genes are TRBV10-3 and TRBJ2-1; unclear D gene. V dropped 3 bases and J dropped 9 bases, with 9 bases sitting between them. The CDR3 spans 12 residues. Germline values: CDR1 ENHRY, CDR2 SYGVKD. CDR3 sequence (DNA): TGTGCCATCAGTGAAGCGAGCCCTGAGCAGTTCTTC. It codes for CAISEASPEQFF.

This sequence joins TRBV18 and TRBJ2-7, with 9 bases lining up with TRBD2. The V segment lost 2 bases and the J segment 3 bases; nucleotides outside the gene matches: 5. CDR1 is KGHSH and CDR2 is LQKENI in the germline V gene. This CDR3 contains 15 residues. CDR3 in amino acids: CASSPAGGPGYEQYF. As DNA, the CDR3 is TGTGCCAGCTCACCAGCGGGAGGGCCCGGCTACGAGCAGTACTTC.

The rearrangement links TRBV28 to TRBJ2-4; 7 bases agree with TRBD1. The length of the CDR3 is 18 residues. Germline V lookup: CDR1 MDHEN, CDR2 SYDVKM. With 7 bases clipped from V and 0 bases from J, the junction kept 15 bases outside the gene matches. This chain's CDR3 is CASIPGQPQRLAKNIQYF. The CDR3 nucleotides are TGTGCCAGCATCCCGGGACAGCCCCAAAGATTAGCCAAAAACATTCAGTACTTC.

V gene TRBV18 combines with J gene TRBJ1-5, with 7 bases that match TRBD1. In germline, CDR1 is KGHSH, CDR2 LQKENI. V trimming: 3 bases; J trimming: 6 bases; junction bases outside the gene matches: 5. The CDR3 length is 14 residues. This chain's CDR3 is CASSPGTVGQPQHF. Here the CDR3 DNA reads TGTGCCAGCTCACCCGGGACAGTAGGTCAGCCCCAGCATTTT. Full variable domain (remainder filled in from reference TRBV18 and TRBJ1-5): NAGVMQNPRHLVRRRGQEARLRCSPMKGHSHVYWYRQLPEEGLKFMVYLQKENIIDESGMPKERFSAEFPKEGPSILRIQQVVRGDSAAYFCASSPGTVGQPQHFGDGTRLSIL.